Below are 8 T cell receptor beta chains sequenced from a single sample in a study of T cell repertoires in cytomegalovirus infection. A single record per CDR3 protein comes from TCRdb applying MiXCR to the reads. The sample holds roughly 500,000 distinct CDR3 sequences, around 35% seen once. The antigens of these receptors remain unknown. The specimen comprised cultured PBMCs, sampled from culture after CMV antigen stimulation. These receptors were taken from a human donor in good health (CMV status not recorded). Some clones in this sample may be carry-over from other donors' samples.

The chain uses TRBV12-3 or TRBV12-4 and TRBJ2-1, with 9 bases lining up with TRBD2. The V gene end was trimmed by 7 bases and the J gene end by 6 bases; junction bases not matched to a gene: 7. The CDR3 covers 14 residues. CDR3 bases: TGTGCCAGCACCTTAGTACTAGCGGGCAATGAGCAGTTCTTC. Translating it yields CASTLVLAGNEQFF.

CDR3 coding DNA: TGCGCCAGCAGCTCTCGCGGCGCTAACAATGAGCAGTTCTTC. This translates into CASSSRGANNEQFF. J is TRBJ2-1 and V is TRBV4-1, with D hard to call. The CDR3 length is 14 residues. The germline gives CDR1 MGHRA, CDR2 YSYEKL. V shed 5 bases and J shed 5 bases, with 13 bases lying between them.

The J gene is TRBJ2-5, the V gene TRBV6-5, with TRBD2 matching over 9 bases. Germline values: CDR1 MNHEY, CDR2 SVGAGI. Unmatched junction bases numbered 4, after V lost 4 bases and J lost 4 bases. The CDR3 sequence is 14 residues long. CDR3 nucleotides: TGTGCCAGCAGTTCGCTAGCGGGACTAGAGACCCAGTACTTC. Translating gives CASSSLAGLETQYF.

This clonotype showed up many times. This chain links TRBV7-2 with TRBJ2-1; 13 bases map to TRBD2. Per the germline V gene, CDR1 is SGHTA and CDR2 is FQGNSA. The junction had 12 bases not matched to a gene; V was cut back by 7 bases and J by 9 bases. The CDR3 runs 16 residues. The CDR3 bases are TGTGCCAGCACGGGGGCGGGACTAGCGGGAAAAGGTGAGCAGTTCTTC. Translated: CASTGAGLAGKGEQFF. The full variable domain, rest sourced from reference TRBV7-2 and TRBJ2-1, is GAGVSQSPSNKVTEKGKDVELRCDPISGHTALYWYRQSLGQGLEFLIYFQGNSAPDKSGLPSDRFSAERTGGSVSTLTIQRTQQEDSAVYLCASTGAGLAGKGEQFFGPGTRLTVL.

The chain couples TRBV6-1 to TRBJ2-1; 10 positions agree with TRBD2. CDR3 length equals 14 residues. Trimming removed 8 bases from V and 4 bases from J; junction bases left unmatched: 5. Germline V gene lookup returns CDR1 MNHNS and CDR2 SASEGT. CDR3 DNA: TGTGCCAGCGCCCCTAGCGGGAGATACAATGAGCAGTTCTTC. This gives the protein CASAPSGRYNEQFF.

CDR3 DNA sequence: TGTGCCAGCAGACCAGCAGCGGGAGAGAGGGAGACCCAGTACTTC. Encoded protein: CASRPAAGERETQYF. This chain joins TRBV7-8 and TRBJ2-5; TRBD2 aligns across 8 bases. V shed 6 bases, J shed 5 bases, and the junction held 11 bases outside the gene matches. In germline, CDR1 is SGHVS, CDR2 FQNEAQ. The CDR3 loop spans 15 amino acids.

The chain carries TRBV20-1 and TRBJ2-1; no reliable D call. CDR1 and CDR2 (germline): DFQATT, SNEGSKA (reference sequence). Trimming left V 6 bases short and J 2 bases short, with 8 bases between. The CDR3 has 12 amino acids. DNA for the CDR3: TGCAGTGCCCCGGAAACCTACAATGAGCAGTTCTTC. Amino acids: CSAPETYNEQFF.

The rearrangement links TRBV5-1 to TRBJ2-7, with TRBD2 matching over 7 bases. This CDR3 has 18 residues. Unmatched junction bases numbered 18, after V lost 4 bases and J lost 2 bases. In germline, CDR1 is SGHRS, CDR2 YFSETQ. Written as DNA, the CDR3 is TGCGCCAGCAGCCTGGGAAGTAGCGGGCCCCCGGAAACCTACGAGCAGTACTTC. It is translated as CASSLGSSGPPETYEQYF.